This TCR beta chain was captured by sequencing in a study of Tregs in tolerant kidney transplant recipients. Study-level results: Biological reproducibility was not directly addressed, but technical replication error appeared minimal.

The germline V gene encodes CDR1 SGHNT and CDR2 YYREEE (reference sequence). V was pared by 5 bases and J by 3 bases, with 15 bases between. CDR3 length: 15 residues. Method: immunoSEQ multiplex PCR; TCRdb's copy keeps in-frame clones and lacks some. The table shows fewer than 65,000 clones, with 70% to 90% occurring only once. Concerning this clone itself: The target antigen is unknown.

Thawed PBMCs were rested overnight at 37°C with 200 IU/ml IL-2 before regulatory T cell sorting. This specimen consisted of Tregs from blood, obtained before the transplant. The receptor's source is a human donor who received a combined kidney and bone marrow transplant. This sequence joins TRBV5-4 and TRBJ2-4, with D perhaps TRBD1 (6 bases). CDR3 in amino acids: CASSQQGSVKNIQYF. CDR3 bases: TGTGCCAGCAGTCAACAGGGTTCCGTCAAAAACATTCAGTACTTC.